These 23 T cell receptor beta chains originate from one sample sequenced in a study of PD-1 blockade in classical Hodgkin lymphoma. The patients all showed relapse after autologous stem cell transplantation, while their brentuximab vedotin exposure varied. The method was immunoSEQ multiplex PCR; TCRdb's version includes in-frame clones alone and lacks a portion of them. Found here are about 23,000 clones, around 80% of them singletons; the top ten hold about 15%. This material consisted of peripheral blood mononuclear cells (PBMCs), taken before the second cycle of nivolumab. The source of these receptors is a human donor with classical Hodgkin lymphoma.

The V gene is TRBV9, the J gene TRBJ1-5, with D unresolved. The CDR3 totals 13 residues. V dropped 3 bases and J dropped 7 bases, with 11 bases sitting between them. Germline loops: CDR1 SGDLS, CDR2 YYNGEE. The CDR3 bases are TGTGCCAGCAGCGCCGATTTCTCGCAGCCCCAGCATTTT. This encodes CASSADFSQPQHF.

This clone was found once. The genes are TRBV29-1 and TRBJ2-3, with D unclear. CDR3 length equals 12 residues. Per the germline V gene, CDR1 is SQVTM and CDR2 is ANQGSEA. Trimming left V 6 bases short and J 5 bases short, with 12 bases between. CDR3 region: CSVIFYGDTQYF. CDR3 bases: TGCAGCGTCATATTCTACGGAGATACGCAGTATTTT.

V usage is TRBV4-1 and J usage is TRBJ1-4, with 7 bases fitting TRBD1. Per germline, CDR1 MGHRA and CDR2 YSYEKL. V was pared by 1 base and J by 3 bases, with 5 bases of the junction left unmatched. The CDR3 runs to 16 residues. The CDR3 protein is CASSQVTGTANEKLFF. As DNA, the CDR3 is TGCGCCAGCAGCCAAGTAACCGGGACAGCTAATGAAAAACTGTTTTTT.

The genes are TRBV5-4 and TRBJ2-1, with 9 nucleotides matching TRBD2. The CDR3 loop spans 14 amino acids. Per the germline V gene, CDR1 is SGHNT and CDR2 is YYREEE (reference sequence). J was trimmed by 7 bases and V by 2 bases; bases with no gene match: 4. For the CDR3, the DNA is TGTGCCAGCAGCTTTGCTAGCGGGACTAATGAGCAGTTCTTC. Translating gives CASSFASGTNEQFF.

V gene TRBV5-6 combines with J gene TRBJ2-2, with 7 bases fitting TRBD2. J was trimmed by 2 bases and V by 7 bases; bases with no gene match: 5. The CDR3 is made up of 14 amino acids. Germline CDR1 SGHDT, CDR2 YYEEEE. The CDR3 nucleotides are TGTGCCAGCTGCGCTAGCGGAAACACCGGGGAGCTGTTTTTT. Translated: CASCASGNTGELFF.

CDR3 coding DNA: TGTGCCAGCAGTATCCGCGGAATGAACACTGAAGCTTTCTTT. Residues: CASSIRGMNTEAFF. The rearrangement links TRBV6-5 to TRBJ1-1; D not resolved. The V end was cut by 5 bases, the J end by 0 bases, with 10 bases between. This CDR3 comprises 14 residues. Germline V CDR1 and CDR2: MNHEY, SVGAGI.

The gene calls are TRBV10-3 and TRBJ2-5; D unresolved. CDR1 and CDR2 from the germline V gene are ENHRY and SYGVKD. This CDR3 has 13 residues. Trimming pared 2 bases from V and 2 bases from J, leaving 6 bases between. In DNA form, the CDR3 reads TGTGCCATCAGTGAGACACGACAAGAGACCCAGTACTTC. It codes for CAISETRQETQYF.

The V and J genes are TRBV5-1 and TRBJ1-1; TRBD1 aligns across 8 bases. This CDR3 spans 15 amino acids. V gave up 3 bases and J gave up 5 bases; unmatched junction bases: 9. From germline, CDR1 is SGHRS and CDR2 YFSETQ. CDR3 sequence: CASSWTGSGRTEAFF. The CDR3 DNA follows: TGCGCCAGCAGCTGGACAGGGTCCGGGAGGACTGAAGCTTTCTTT.

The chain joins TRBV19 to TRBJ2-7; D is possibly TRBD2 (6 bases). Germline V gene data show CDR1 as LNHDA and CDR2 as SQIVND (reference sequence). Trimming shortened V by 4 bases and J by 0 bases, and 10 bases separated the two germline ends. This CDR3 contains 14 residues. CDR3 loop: CASSTGTYSYEQYF. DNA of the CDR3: TGTGCCAGTAGTACCGGGACTTACTCCTACGAGCAGTACTTC.

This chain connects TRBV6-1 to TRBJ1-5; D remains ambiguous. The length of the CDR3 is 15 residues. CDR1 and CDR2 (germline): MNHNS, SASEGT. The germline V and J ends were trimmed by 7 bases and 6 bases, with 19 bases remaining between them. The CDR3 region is CASKGRAGLGQPQHF. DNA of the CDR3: TGTGCCAGCAAAGGTCGGGCCGGCCTGGGTCAGCCCCAGCATTTT.

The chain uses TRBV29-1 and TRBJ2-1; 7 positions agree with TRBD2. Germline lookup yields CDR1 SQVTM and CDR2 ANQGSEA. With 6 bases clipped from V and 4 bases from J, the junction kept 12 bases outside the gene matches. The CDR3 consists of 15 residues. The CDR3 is CSVGPAGAWYNEQFF. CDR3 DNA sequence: TGCAGCGTGGGGCCCGCGGGAGCTTGGTACAATGAGCAGTTCTTC.

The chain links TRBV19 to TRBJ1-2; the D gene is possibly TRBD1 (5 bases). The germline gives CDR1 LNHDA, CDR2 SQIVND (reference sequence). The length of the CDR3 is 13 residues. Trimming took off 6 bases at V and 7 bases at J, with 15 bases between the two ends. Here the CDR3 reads CASSTSGTGGYTF. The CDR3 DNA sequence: TGTGCCAGTAGCACCTCCGGGACCGGTGGCTACACCTTC.

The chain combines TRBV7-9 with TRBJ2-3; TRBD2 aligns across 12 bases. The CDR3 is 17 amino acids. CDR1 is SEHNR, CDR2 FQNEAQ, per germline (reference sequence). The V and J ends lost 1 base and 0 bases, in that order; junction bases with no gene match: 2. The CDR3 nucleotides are TGTGCCAGCAGCTTAGAAGGGACTAGCGGGAGCACAGATACGCAGTATTTT. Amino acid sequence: CASSLEGTSGSTDTQYF.

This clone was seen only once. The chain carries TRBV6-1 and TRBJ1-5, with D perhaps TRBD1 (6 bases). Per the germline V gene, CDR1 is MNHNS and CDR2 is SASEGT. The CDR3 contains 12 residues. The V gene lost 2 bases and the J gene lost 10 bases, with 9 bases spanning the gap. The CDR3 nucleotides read TGTGCCAGCAGTGAAAGGGGGGCACCCCAGCATTTT. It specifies CASSERGAPQHF.

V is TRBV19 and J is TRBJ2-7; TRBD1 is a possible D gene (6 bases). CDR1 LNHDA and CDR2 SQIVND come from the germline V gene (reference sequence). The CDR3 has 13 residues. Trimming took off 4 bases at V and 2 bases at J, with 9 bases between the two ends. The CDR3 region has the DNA TGTGCCAGTAGTACGAAGGGGGCCTACGAGCAGTACTTC. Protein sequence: CASSTKGAYEQYF.

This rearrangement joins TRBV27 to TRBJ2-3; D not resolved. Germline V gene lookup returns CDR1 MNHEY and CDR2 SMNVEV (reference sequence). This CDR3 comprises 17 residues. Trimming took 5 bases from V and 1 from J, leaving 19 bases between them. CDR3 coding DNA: TGTGCCAGCAGTCCATATCGGCCAACGCGAGGCACAGATACGCAGTATTTT. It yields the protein CASSPYRPTRGTDTQYF.

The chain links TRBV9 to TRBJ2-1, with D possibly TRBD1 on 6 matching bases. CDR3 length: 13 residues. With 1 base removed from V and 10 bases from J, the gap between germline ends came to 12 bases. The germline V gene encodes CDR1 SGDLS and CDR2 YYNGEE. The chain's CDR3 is CASSVTGSLEQFF. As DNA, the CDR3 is TGTGCCAGCAGCGTAACAGGGTCATTGGAGCAGTTCTTC.

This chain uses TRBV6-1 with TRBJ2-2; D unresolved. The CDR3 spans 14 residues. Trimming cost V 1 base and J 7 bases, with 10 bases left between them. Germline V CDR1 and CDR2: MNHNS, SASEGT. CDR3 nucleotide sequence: TGTGCCAGCAGTGAAGAATTAAGCGTCGGGGAGCTGTTTTTT. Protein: CASSEELSVGELFF.

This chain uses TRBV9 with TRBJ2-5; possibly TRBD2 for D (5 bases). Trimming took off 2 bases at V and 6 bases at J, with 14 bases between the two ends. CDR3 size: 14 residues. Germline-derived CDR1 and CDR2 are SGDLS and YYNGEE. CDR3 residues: CASSVGAPSQTQYF. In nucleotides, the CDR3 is TGTGCCAGCAGCGTGGGAGCCCCTTCTCAGACCCAGTACTTC.

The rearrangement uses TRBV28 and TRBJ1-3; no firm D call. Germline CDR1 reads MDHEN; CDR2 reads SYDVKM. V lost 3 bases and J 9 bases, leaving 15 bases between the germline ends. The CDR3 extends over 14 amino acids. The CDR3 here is CASSFSVTRGTIYF. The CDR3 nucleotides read TGTGCCAGCAGTTTTTCGGTTACTCGTGGCACCATATATTTT.

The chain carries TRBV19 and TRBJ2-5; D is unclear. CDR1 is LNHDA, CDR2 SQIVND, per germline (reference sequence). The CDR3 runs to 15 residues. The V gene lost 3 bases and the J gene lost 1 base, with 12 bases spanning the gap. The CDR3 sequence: CASSIRSGFQETQYF. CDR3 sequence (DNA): TGTGCCAGTAGTATCAGATCCGGGTTCCAAGAGACCCAGTACTTC.

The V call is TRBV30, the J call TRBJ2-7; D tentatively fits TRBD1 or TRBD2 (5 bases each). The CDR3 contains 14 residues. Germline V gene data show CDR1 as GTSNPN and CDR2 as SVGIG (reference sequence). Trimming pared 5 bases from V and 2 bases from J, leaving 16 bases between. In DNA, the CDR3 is TGTGCCTGGGACGGCGGAAGAGGGGCCTACGAGCAGTACTTC. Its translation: CAWDGGRGAYEQYF.

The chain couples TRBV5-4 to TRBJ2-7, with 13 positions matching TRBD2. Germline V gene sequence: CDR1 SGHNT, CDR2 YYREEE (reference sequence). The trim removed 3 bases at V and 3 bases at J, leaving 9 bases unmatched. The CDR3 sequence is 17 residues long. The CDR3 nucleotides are TGTGCCAGCAGCTCGCATCTGGGGACTAGCGGGATCTACGAGCAGTACTTC. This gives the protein CASSSHLGTSGIYEQYF.